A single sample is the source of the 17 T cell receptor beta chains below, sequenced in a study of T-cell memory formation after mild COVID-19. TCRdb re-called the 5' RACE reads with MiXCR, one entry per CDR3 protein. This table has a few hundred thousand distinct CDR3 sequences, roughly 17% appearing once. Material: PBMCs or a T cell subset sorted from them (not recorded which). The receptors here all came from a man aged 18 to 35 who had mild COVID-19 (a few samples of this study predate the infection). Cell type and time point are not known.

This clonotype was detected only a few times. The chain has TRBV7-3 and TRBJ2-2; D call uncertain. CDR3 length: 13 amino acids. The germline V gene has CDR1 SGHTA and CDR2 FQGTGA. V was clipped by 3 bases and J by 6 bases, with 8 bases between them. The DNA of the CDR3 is TGTGCCAGCAGCTTCGCGGCTGCCGGGGAGCTGTTTTTT. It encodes CASSFAAAGELFF.

CDR3 loop: CASSFNPAGGIGYTF. Written as DNA, the CDR3 is TGCGCCAGCAGCTTTAATCCGGCAGGAGGCATAGGCTACACCTTC. The chain carries TRBV5-1 and TRBJ1-2; D is unresolved. The CDR3 contains 15 residues. Trimming cost V 2 bases and J 8 bases, with 19 bases left between them. Germline CDR1 and CDR2: SGHRS and YFSETQ.

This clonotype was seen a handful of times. The CDR3 spells CASSYDGLSTYEQYF. The CDR3 nucleotides are TGCGCCAGCAGCTATGACGGCCTGTCGACCTACGAGCAGTACTTC. The chain recombines TRBV5-1 with TRBJ2-7; no reliable D call. This CDR3 has 15 residues. CDR1 is SGHRS and CDR2 is YFSETQ in the germline V gene. Trimming stripped 3 bases from V and 2 bases from J, with 15 bases between.

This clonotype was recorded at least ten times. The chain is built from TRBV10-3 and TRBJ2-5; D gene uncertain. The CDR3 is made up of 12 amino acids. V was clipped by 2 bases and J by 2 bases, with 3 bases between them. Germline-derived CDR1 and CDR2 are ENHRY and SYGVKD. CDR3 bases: TGTGCCATCAGTGAGCAACAAGAGACCCAGTACTTC. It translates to CAISEQQETQYF.

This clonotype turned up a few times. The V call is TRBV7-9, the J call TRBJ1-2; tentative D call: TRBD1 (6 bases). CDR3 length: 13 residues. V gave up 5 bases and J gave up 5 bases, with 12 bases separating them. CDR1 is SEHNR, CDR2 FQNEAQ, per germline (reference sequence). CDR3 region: CASSQRQEYGYTF. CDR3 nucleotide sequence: TGTGCCAGCAGCCAGAGACAGGAGTATGGCTACACCTTC.

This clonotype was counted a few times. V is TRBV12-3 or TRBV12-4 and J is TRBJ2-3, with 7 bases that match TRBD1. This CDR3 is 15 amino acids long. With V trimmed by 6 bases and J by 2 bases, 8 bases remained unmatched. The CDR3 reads CASSPLGQTTDTQYF. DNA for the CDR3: TGTGCCAGCAGCCCCTTGGGACAGACCACAGATACGCAGTATTTT.

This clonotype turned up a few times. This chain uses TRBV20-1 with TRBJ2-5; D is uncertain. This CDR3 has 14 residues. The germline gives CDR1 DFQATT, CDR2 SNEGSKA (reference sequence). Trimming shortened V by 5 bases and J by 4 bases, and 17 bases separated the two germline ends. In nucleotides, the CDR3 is TGCAGTGCTTGCCCTCCGTGGGGTCCAGAGACCCAGTACTTC. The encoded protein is CSACPPWGPETQYF.

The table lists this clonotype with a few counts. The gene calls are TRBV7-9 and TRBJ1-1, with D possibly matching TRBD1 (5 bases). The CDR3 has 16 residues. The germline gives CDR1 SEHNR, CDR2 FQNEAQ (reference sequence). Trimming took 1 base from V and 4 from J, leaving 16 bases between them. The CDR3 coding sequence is TGTGCCAGCAGCTTAGAAGGGACCCACGGATTCACTGAAGCTTTCTTT. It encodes CASSLEGTHGFTEAFF.

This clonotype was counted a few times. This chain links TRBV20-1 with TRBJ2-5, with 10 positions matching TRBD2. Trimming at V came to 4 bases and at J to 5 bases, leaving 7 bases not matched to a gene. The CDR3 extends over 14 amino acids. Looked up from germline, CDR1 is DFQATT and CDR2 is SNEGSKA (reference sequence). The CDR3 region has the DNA TGCAGTGCTAAGTTAGCGGGGGGTAGGGAGACCCAGTACTTC. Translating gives CSAKLAGGRETQYF.

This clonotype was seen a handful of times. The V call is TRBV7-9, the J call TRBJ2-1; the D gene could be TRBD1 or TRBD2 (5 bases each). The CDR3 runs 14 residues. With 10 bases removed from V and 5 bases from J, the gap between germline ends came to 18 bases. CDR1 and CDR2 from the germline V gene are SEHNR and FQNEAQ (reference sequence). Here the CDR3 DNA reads TGTGCCACCCCCACGGGCAGGGACCACAATGAGCAGTTCTTC. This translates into CATPTGRDHNEQFF.

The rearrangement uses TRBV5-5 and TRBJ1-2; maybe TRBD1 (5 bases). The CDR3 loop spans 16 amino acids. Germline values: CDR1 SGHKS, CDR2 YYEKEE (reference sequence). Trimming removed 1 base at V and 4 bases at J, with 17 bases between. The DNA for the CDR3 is TGTGCCAGCAGCTTGAGAGAGGAAGGGGATCCCTATGGCTACACCTTC. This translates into CASSLREEGDPYGYTF.

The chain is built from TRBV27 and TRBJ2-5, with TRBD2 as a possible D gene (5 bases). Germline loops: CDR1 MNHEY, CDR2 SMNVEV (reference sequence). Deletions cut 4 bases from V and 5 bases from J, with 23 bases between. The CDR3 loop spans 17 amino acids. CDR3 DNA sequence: TGTGCCAGCAGTTCGAGGGCAGATAGGGCCCATTGGGAGACCCAGTACTTC. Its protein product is CASSSRADRAHWETQYF.

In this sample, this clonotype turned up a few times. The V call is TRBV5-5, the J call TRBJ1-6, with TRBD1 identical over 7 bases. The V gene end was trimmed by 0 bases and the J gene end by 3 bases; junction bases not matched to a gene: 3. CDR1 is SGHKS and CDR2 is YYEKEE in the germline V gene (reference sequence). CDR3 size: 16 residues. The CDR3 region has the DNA TGTGCCAGCAGCTTGGTGGGACAGAGCTATAATTCACCCCTCCACTTT. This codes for CASSLVGQSYNSPLHF.

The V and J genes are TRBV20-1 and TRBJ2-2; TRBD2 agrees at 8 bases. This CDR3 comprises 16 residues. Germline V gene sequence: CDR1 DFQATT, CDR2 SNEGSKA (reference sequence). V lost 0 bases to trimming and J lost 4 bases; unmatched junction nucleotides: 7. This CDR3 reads CSARDYSGGTTGELFF. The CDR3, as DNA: TGCAGTGCTAGAGATTACAGCGGGGGCACCACCGGGGAGCTGTTTTTT.

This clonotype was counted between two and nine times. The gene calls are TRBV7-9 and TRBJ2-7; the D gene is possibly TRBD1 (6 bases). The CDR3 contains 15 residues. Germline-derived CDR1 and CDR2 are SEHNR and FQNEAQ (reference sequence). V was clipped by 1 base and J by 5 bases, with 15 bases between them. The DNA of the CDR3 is TGTGCCAGCAGCTTAGGTGTGGGGGCGCCCAACGAGCAGTACGTC. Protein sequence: CASSLGVGAPNEQYV.

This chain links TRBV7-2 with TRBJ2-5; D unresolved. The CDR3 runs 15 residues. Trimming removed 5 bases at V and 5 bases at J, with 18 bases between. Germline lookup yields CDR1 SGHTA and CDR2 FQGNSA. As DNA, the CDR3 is TGTGCCAGCAGCCGAAGGGTGGGGATTGGGGAGACCCAGTACTTC. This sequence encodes CASSRRVGIGETQYF.

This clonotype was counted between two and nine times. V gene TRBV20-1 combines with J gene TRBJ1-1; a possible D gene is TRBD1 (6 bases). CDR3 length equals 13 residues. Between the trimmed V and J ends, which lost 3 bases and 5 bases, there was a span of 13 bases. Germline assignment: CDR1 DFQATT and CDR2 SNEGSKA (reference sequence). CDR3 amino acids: CSASKTGKTEAFF. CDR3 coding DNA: TGCAGTGCTAGCAAAACAGGGAAAACTGAAGCTTTCTTT.